This T cell receptor beta chain was recorded in a study of glioma-infiltrating T cells after dendritic cell vaccination (dated by TCRdb to the mid-2010s). Regarding the complete study: Of the approximately 15 glioblastoma patients in the cohort, all drawn from Phase I and II dendritic cell vaccination trials, 9 were newly diagnosed and 6 had recurrent disease. Survival after dendritic cell vaccination was correlated with TCR sequencing metrics, such as TIL content and the overlap between tumor and blood repertoires. The vaccine consisted of monocyte-derived dendritic cells cultured seven to eight days with IL-4 and GM-CSF, then pulsed overnight with autologous tumor lysate. Between the early 2000s and the early 2010s, the patients were given dendritic cell vaccination pulsed with autologous tumor lysate. Three intradermal dendritic cell vaccine injections were administered to patients at biweekly intervals in the arm below the axilla. Deep sequencing of TCR beta CDR3 regions was used to quantify tumor-infiltrating lymphocyte content and compare tumor and blood repertoires in dendritic cell-vaccinated glioblastoma patients. Study-wide conclusions, independent of this receptor: After dendritic cell vaccination, a higher estimated pretreatment TIL content predicted longer time to progression and longer overall survival. The TCR overlap response model with three groups was called speculative and said to need prospective validation. No direct relationship between TCR clonality and survival was found, suggesting a diverse polyclonal response may matter. The cohort was small and heterogeneous, only a few patients had full blood and tumor sets, and even fewer had initial-recurrent tumor pairs.

The immunoSEQ assay amplified TCRB CDR3 regions from roughly 2.1 micrograms of genomic DNA, or from all available DNA when less than that amount was available. The multiplex PCR relied on 60 forward primers for TCR V beta segments and 13 reverse primers for J beta segments. To estimate reads per starting template, synthetic control templates were spiked into each sample at limiting dilution. Reads of 87 bp were generated by sequencing on the Illumina HiSeq System. Regarding the original processing steps: PCR and sequencing errors were removed by a nearest neighbor algorithm that merged closely related sequences. TCR overlap was defined as the percentage of unique tumor TCR beta sequences that were also found in the peripheral blood of the same patient. This is the immuneACCESS table as TCRdb keeps it, with only in-frame sequences that have V and J called. A part of the clones is gone; compared with another copy, unresolved V genes explain less than half, and the rest is unexplained. D and trimming come from the DNA, and the V and J calls and clone size come from that table. Recorded for this sample are tens of thousands of clones; roughly 82% of them occurred a single time. Of the sample, roughly 2% is held by the ten largest clones.

To be selected, patients needed enough residual fresh-frozen tumor tissue and more than two years of available survival data. An isocitrate dehydrogenase mutation was not carried by any of the glioblastoma patients, although molecular status was otherwise variable. PBMC were collected before vaccination, two weeks after the third vaccination, and at tumor progression when it occurred. Genomic DNA was extracted with the Qiagen DNeasy Blood extraction Kit. The germline V gene specifies KGHSH as CDR1 and LQKENI as CDR2. V is cut back by 7 bases and J by 5 bases, with 8 bases in the junction unmatched. Reading from cysteine to phenylalanine, the CDR3 counts 15 amino acids. Only the CDR3 part of the read is kept: 45 bases, read in frame from the first base. On this clone: Its antigen is currently not known. Base-call qualities are not available, and no considerably larger clone is one nucleotide away.

The V and J segments used are TRBV18 and TRBJ2-2; TRBD1 agrees with 9 junctional bases. The receptor was isolated from a human donor with glioblastoma. The sample was blood, taken before dendritic cell vaccination. The DNA sequence is as follows: TGTGCCAGCTTTTACACGACAGGGGGAACCGGGGAGCTGTTTTTT. Translated, it gives CASFYTTGGTGELFF.